This T cell receptor beta chain was identified in a study of CD8+ T cells in alopecia areata. Study outcomes and limitations: TCR sharing was clearer in mice than between patients, perhaps partly owing to patient HLA diversity. Among the top 100, expanded CD8+ clones were significantly decreased by tofacitinib, as was scalp clonality. Just one nonresponder means the tie between baseline CD8+ expansion and response stays uncertain.

This clone was counted a single time. Its matching antigen is unknown. The V gene's germline CDR1 is MNHEY and CDR2 SVGAGI. V lost 0 bases, J lost 1 base, and 6 bases lay in between. This CDR3 comprises 15 residues. Described treatment: oral pan-JAK inhibitor, 5-10 mg twice daily. Both CD4+ and CD8+ T cells were separated by sorting PBMCs. Following RNA extraction, reverse transcription yielded cDNA that acted as the sequencing template. This table comes from immunoSEQ multiplex PCR, and its TCRdb copy is limited to in-frame clones, with some not included. Of about 42,000 clones listed, 80% to 95% were seen once; the top ten hold 15% to 20%.

Here the sequenced sample was CD8+ T cells sorted from blood, taken at week 24, from a patient treated with tofacitinib. The sequence came from a human donor with alopecia areata. The V and J genes are TRBV6-5 and TRBJ2-2; D unclear. The CDR3 DNA follows: TGTGCCAGCAGTTACTCGAACGGGAACACCGGGGAGCTGTTTTTT. Translating gives CASSYSNGNTGELFF.